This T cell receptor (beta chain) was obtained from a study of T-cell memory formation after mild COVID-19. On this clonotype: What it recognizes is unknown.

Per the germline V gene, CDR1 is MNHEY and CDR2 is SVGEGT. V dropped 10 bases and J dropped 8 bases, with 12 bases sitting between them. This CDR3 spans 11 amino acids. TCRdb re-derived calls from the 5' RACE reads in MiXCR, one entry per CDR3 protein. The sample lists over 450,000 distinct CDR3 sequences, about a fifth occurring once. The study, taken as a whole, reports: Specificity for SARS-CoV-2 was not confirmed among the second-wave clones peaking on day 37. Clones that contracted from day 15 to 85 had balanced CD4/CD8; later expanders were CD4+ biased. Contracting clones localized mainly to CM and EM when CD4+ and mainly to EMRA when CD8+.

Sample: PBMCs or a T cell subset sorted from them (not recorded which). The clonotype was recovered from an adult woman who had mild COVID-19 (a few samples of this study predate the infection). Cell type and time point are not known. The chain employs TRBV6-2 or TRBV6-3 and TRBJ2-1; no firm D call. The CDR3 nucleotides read TGTGCCACCGCCTCCTCCCATGAGCAGTTCTTC. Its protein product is CATASSHEQFF.